This T cell receptor (beta chain) was retrieved from a study of HIV-infected patients and healthy controls. cDNA was made from roughly 500 ng RNA using alpha and beta constant primers. Each of the alpha and beta chains got its own library through chain-specific third strand synthesis with indices. TCRdb re-called the 5' RACE reads with MiXCR, one entry per CDR3 protein. The top ten clones hold about 2% of a sample with over 15,000 distinct CDR3 sequences, roughly 6% of them seen once. This clonotype was picked up many times. Antigen: not known. Germline values: CDR1 MGHDK, CDR2 SYGVNS. V was shortened by 1 base and J by 3 bases, with 12 bases between the two germline ends. The CDR3 is made up of 15 amino acids. All unsorted peripheral T cells were captured because whole blood was used without fractionation. Overall study results and limits: HIV-associated CDR3 frequencies dropped significantly during therapy; CMV-associated ones, mostly rising, changed nonsignificantly. In healthy controls, MAIT alpha CDR3s were common; in HIV+ repertoires, severely depleted.

The specimen was blood. The origin of this receptor is an adult in good health. V is TRBV25-1 and J is TRBJ2-5; maybe TRBD2 (7 bases). The CDR3: CASSEWGGQKETQYF. The CDR3 bases are TGTGCCAGCAGTGAATGGGGGGGCCAAAAAGAGACCCAGTACTTC.